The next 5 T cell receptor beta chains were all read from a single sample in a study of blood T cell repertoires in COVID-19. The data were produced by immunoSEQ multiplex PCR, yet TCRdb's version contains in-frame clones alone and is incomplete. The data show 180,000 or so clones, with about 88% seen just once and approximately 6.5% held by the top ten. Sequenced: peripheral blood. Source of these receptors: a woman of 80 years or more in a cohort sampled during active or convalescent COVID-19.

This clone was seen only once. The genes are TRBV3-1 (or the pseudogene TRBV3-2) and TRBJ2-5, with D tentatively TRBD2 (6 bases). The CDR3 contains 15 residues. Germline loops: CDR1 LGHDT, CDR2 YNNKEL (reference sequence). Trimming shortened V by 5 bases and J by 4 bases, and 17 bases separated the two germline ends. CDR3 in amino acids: CASSFGRGMGETQYF. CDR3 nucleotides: TGTGCCAGCAGCTTTGGTCGGGGGATGGGAGAGACCCAGTACTTC.

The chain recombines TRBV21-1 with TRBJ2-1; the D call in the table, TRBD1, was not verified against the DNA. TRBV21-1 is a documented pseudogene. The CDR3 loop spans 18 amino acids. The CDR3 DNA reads TGTGCCAGCAGCAAAGGCCCCATTTGGGGGCGTCGGAACAATGAGCAGTTCTTC. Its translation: CASSKGPIWGRRNNEQFF.

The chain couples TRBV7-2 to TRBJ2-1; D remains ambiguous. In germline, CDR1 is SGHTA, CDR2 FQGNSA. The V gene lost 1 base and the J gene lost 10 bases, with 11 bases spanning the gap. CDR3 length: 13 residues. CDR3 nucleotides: TGTGCCAGCAGCTTAGTATGGGCGCAGGAGCAGTTCTTC. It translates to CASSLVWAQEQFF.

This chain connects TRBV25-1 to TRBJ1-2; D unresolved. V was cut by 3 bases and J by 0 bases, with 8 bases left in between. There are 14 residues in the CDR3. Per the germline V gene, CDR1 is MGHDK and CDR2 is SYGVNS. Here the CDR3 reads CASSDPFTNYGYTF. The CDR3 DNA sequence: TGTGCCAGCAGTGACCCCTTTACTAACTATGGCTACACCTTC.

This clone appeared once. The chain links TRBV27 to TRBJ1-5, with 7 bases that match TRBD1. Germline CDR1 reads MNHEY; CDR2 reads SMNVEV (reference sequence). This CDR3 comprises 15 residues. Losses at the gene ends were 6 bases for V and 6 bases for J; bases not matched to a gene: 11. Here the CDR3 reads CASSIGTAGGQPQHF. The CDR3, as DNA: TGTGCCAGCAGCATTGGGACAGCCGGCGGTCAGCCCCAGCATTTT.